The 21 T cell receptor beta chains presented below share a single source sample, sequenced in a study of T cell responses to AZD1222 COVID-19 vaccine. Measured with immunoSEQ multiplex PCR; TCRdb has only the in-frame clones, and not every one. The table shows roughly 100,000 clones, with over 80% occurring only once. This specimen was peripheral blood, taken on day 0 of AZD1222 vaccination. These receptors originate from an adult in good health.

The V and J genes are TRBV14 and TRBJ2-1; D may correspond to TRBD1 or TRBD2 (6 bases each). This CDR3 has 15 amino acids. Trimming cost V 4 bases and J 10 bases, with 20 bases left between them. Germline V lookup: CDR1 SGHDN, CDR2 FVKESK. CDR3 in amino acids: CASSPSGAQHGEQFF. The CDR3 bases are TGTGCCAGCAGCCCCTCGGGGGCACAACACGGCGAGCAGTTCTTC.

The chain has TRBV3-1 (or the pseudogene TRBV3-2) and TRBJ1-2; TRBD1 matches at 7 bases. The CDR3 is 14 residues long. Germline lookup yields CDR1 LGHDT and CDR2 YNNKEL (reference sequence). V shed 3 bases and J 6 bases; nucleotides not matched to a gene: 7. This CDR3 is CASSQRDSANGYTF. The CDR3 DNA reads TGTGCCAGCAGCCAGCGGGACAGTGCGAATGGCTACACCTTC.

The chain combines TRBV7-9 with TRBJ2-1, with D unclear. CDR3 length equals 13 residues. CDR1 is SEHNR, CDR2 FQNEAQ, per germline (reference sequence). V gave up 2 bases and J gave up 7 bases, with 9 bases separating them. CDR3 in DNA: TGTGCCAGCAGCTTAAATAGCCTTAATGAGCAGTTCTTC. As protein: CASSLNSLNEQFF.

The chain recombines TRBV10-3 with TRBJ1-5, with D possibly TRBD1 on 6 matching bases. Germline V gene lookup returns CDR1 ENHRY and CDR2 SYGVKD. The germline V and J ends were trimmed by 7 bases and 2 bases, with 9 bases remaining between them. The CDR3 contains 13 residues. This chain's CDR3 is CAITGQRNQPQHF. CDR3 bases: TGTGCCATCACTGGACAGCGCAATCAGCCCCAGCATTTT.

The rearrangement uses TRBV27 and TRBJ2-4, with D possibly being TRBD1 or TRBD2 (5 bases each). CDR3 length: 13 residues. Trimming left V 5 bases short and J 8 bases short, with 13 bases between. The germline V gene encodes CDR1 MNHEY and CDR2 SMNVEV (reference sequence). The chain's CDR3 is CASSRGPRDIQYF. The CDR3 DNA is TGTGCCAGCAGTCGGGGACCTAGGGACATTCAGTACTTC.

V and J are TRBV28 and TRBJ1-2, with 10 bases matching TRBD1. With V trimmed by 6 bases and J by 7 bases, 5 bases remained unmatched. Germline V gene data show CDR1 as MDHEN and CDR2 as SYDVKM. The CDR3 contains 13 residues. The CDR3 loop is CASSLDRGLGYTF. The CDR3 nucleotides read TGTGCCAGCAGCCTAGACAGGGGGCTTGGCTACACCTTC.

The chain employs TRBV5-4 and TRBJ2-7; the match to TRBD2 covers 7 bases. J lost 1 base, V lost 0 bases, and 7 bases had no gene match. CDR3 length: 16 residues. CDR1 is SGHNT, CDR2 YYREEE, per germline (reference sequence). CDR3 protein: CASSLGGASGSYEQYF. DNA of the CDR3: TGTGCCAGCAGCTTGGGCGGGGCTAGCGGTTCCTACGAGCAGTACTTC.

Here the CDR3 reads CASSYPGRTEAFF. The CDR3, as DNA: TGTGCCAGCAGTTACCCGGGTAGGACTGAAGCTTTCTTT. This sequence joins TRBV6-5 and TRBJ1-1, with D hard to call. This CDR3 is built from 13 residues. Germline lookup yields CDR1 MNHEY and CDR2 SVGAGI. V was shortened by 2 bases and J by 5 bases, with 9 bases between the two germline ends.

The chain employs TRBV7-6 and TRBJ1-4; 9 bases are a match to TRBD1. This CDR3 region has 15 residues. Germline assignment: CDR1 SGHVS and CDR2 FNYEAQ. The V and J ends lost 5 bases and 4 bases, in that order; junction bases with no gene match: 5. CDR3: CASSPGQGHNEKLFF. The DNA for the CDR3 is TGTGCCAGCAGCCCCGGACAGGGGCATAATGAAAAACTGTTTTTT.

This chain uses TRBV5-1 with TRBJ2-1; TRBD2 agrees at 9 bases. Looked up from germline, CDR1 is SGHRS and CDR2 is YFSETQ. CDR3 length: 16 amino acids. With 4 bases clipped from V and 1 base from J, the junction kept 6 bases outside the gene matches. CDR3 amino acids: CASSLTLAGSYNEQFF. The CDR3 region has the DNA TGCGCCAGCAGCCTGACTCTAGCGGGGTCCTACAATGAGCAGTTCTTC.

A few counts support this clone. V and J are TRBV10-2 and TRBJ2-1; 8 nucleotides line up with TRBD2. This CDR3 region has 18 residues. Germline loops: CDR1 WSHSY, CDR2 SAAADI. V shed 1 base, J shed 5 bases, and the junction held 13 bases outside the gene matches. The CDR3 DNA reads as TGCGCCAGCAGTGAGTGGAACGGGGGGGCCGGTCCCAACAATGAGCAGTTCTTC. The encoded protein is CASSEWNGGAGPNNEQFF.

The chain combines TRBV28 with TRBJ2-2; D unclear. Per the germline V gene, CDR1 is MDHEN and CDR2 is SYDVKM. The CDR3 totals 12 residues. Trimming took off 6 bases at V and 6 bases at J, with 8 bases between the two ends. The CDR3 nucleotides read TGTGCCAGCAGCCGACAAGCCGGGGAGCTGTTTTTT. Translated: CASSRQAGELFF.

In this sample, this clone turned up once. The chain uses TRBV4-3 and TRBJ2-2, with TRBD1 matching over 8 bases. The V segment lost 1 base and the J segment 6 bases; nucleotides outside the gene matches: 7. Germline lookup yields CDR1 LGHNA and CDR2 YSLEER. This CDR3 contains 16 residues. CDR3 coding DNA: TGCGCCAGCAGCCAAGGGGCAGGGGGCGTCCCCGGGGAGCTGTTTTTT. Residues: CASSQGAGGVPGELFF.

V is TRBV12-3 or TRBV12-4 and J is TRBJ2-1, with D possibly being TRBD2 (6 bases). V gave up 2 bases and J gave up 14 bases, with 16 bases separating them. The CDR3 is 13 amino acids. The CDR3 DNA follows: TGTGCCAGCAGTTTAACGCTGGGACTGTCGGAGTTCTTC. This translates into CASSLTLGLSEFF.

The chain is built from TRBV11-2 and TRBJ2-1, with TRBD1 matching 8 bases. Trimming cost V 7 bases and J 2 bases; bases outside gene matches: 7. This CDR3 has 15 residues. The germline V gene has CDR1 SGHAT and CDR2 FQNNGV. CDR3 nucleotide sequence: TGTGCCAGCACCACCCGACAGGGGCCCTACAATGAGCAGTTCTTC. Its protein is CASTTRQGPYNEQFF.

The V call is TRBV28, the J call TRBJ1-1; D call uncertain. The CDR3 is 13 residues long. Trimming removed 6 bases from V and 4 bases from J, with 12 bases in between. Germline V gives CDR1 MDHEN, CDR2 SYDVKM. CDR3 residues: CASSRIRATEAFF. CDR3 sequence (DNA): TGTGCCAGCAGCAGGATTAGGGCCACTGAAGCTTTCTTT.

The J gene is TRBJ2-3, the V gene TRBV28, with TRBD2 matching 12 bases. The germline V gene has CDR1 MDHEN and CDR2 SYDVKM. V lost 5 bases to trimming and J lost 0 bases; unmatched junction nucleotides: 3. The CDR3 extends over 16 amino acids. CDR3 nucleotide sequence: TGTGCCAGCAGTCCAGGACTAGCGGGGAGCACAGATACGCAGTATTTT. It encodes CASSPGLAGSTDTQYF. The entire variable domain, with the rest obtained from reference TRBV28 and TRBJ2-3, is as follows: DVKVTQSSRYLVKRTGEKVFLECVQDMDHENMFWYRQDPGLGLRLIYFSYDVKMKEKGDIPEGYSVSREKKERFSLILESASTNQTSMYLCASSPGLAGSTDTQYFGPGTRLTVL.

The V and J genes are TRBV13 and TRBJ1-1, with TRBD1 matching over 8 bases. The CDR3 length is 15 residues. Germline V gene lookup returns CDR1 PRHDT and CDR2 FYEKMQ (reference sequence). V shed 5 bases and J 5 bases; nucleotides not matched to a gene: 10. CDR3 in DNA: TGTGCCAGCAGCCCCAGACAGGGGCGGGGGACTGAAGCTTTCTTT. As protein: CASSPRQGRGTEAFF.

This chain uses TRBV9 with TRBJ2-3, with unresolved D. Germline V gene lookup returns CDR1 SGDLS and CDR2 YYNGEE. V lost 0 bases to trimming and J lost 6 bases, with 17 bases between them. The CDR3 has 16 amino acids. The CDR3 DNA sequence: TGTGCCAGCAGCGTAGGAGGTATGGGGATCGGGGATACGCAGTATTTT. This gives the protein CASSVGGMGIGDTQYF.

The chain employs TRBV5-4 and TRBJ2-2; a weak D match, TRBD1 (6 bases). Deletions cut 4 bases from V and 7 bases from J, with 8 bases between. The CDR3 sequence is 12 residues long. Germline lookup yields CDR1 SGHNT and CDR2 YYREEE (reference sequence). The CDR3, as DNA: TGTGCCAGCAGCCCGGACAGCGGGGAGCTGTTTTTT. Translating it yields CASSPDSGELFF. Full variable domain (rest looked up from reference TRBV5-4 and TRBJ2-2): ETGVTQSPTHLIKTRGQQVTLRCSSQSGHNTVSWYQQALGQGPQFIFQYYREEENGRGNFPPRFSGLQFPNYSSELNVNALELDDSALYLCASSPDSGELFFGEGSRLTVL.

CDR3 region: CASSVNADTEAFF. The CDR3 nucleotides read TGTGCCAGCAGCGTGAACGCCGACACTGAAGCTTTCTTT. The chain uses TRBV9 and TRBJ1-1; no clear D. The CDR3 runs 13 residues. Germline-derived CDR1 and CDR2 are SGDLS and YYNGEE. Trimming left V 2 bases short and J 3 bases short, with 8 bases between.